Below are 6 T cell receptor beta chains sequenced from a single sample in a study of monozygotic twins with cystic fibrosis. TCRdb keeps only in-frame clones here, not all; method: immunoSEQ multiplex PCR. In the table there are a few thousand clones, approximately 96% of which are singletons. Specimen: blood. The receptor set was obtained from a boy between 2 and 10 years old with cystic fibrosis.

The chain uses TRBV4-2 and TRBJ2-1, with 7 bases lining up with TRBD1. The germline gives CDR1 LGHNA, CDR2 YNFKEQ. Germline trimming cut 1 base from V and 4 bases from J; bases unmatched to any gene: 7. This CDR3 region has 16 residues. In DNA form, the CDR3 reads TGTGCCAGCAGCCAAGCCAAGACAGGGCCGTACAATGAGCAGTTCTTC. The encoded protein is CASSQAKTGPYNEQFF.

This chain joins TRBV4-1 and TRBJ2-7; TRBD2 matches 9 bases. The V gene end was trimmed by 3 bases and the J gene end by 1 base; junction bases not matched to a gene: 1. Germline CDR1 and CDR2: MGHRA and YSYEKL. CDR3 size: 14 residues. DNA of the CDR3: TGCGCCAGCAGCCAGGGACTAGCATCCTACGAGCAGTACTTC. It codes for CASSQGLASYEQYF.

The genes are TRBV9 and TRBJ1-3; 9 bases are shared with TRBD1. The CDR3 has 14 amino acids. After removal of 2 bases from V and 7 bases from J, the junction contained 4 bases not matched to a gene. Germline assignment: CDR1 SGDLS and CDR2 YYNGEE. In nucleotides, the CDR3 is TGTGCCAGCAGCGTCGGGACAGGGTTGAACACCATATATTTT. It is translated as CASSVGTGLNTIYF.

This chain uses TRBV7-6 with TRBJ2-5; TRBD1 agrees at 7 bases. From germline, CDR1 is SGHVS and CDR2 FNYEAQ. V gave up 3 bases and J gave up 3 bases; unmatched junction bases: 1. The CDR3 is 13 amino acids. DNA of the CDR3: TGTGCCAGCAGCTTGACAGGGAAAGAGACCCAGTACTTC. Its translation: CASSLTGKETQYF.

The CDR3 loop reads CASSLEQGSYEQYV. CDR3 in DNA: TGTGCCAGCAGCTTAGAACAGGGGTCCTACGAGCAGTACGTC. This sequence joins TRBV11-3 and TRBJ2-7, with 7 bases lining up with TRBD1. The CDR3 covers 14 residues. Germline values: CDR1 SGHNT, CDR2 YENEEA. J was trimmed by 1 base and V by 0 bases; bases with no gene match: 0.

In this sample, this clone turned up once. The chain has TRBV7-9 and TRBJ2-3, with 7 bases matching TRBD1. Germline V gives CDR1 SEHNR, CDR2 FQNEAQ (reference sequence). V was pared by 6 bases and J by 2 bases, with 5 bases of the junction left unmatched. There are 14 residues in the CDR3. CDR3 loop: CASRGQAYTDTQYF. The CDR3 nucleotides read TGTGCCAGCAGAGGACAGGCCTACACAGATACGCAGTATTTT. The variable domain in full, completed from reference TRBV7-9 and TRBJ2-3, reads DTGVSQNPRHKITKRGQNVTFRCDPISEHNRLYWYRQTLGQGPEFLTYFQNEAQLEKSRLLSDRFSAERPKGSFSTLEIQRTEQGDSAMYLCASRGQAYTDTQYFGPGTRLTVL.